This T cell receptor beta chain comes out of a study of blood T cell repertoires in COVID-19. Study-wide background: Italy, Spain and the United States were the sources of the convalescent and acute COVID-19 samples. Sources were T cells, B-cell-depleted T cells, or PBMCs; the material itself was cDNA or gDNA.

In the original analysis: How many nucleated cells were present was estimated from reference gene primer amplification. Clones were sequenced by immunoSEQ multiplex PCR, and TCRdb holds only the in-frame ones, with some missing. V and J calls and clone size follow that table, whereas D and trimming were derived from the DNA. The data contain under 200,000 clones, roughly 89% of them singletons. The germline gives CDR1 GTSNPN, CDR2 SVGIG (reference sequence). The CDR3 extends over 16 amino acids. V trimming: 7 bases; J trimming: 3 bases; junction bases outside the gene matches: 10. The sample was peripheral blood. This TCR was recovered from a man between 18 and 29 years old with active or convalescent COVID-19. The V gene is TRBV30, the J gene TRBJ1-3; 12 bases are a match to TRBD1. The CDR3 nucleotides are TGTGCCTTTTACCGGGACAGGGGGCAAGGTGGAAACACCATATATTTT. This sequence encodes CAFYRDRGQGGNTIYF.